A single sample is the source of the 15 T cell receptor beta chains below, sequenced in a study of identical twins. TCRdb ran MiXCR on the 5' RACE reads and lists one entry per CDR3 protein. The sample has some 1,600,000 distinct CDR3 sequences; roughly 35% are singletons. The source material was cord blood. All receptors derive from a newborn girl in good health.

This clonotype showed up many times. The V and J genes are TRBV28 and TRBJ2-1; TRBD1 might be the D (6 bases). V lost 8 bases, J lost 2 bases, and 10 bases lay in between. The CDR3 extends over 13 amino acids. Germline V lookup: CDR1 MDHEN, CDR2 SYDVKM. The DNA of the CDR3 is TGTGCCAGCCTCGGACAGCCCTACAATGAGCAGTTCTTC. Translating gives CASLGQPYNEQFF.

The rearrangement uses TRBV12-3 or TRBV12-4 and TRBJ2-3; D gene ambiguous. Between the trimmed V and J ends, which lost 3 bases and 8 bases, there was a span of 12 bases. This CDR3 has 13 residues. CDR3 DNA sequence: TGTGCCAGCAGTTTCTCGGATCCGGGTACGCAGTATTTT. Its protein is CASSFSDPGTQYF.

This chain connects TRBV6-6 to TRBJ2-7; 10 bases agree with TRBD1. The DNA end is more similar to TRBJ2-4, so the J call may be wrong. Looked up from germline, CDR1 is MNHNY and CDR2 is SVGAGI (reference sequence). This CDR3 is built from 15 residues. In DNA, the CDR3 is TGTGCCAGCAGGTCAGGGACAGGGGACGGAAACATTCAGTACTTC. It yields the protein CASRSGTGDGNIQYF.

The genes are TRBV12-3 or TRBV12-4 and TRBJ2-4; D possibly uses TRBD1 or TRBD2 (6 bases each). The CDR3 has 16 residues. V was pared by 3 bases and J by 0 bases, with 12 bases between. The CDR3 is CASSLGGSVAKNIQYF. The CDR3 coding sequence is TGTGCCAGCAGTTTGGGGGGCTCGGTAGCCAAAAACATTCAGTACTTC.

This clonotype came up a few times. The chain employs TRBV7-2 and TRBJ2-5, with TRBD2 matching over 8 bases. Germline trimming cut 5 bases from V and 5 bases from J; bases unmatched to any gene: 7. The germline CDR1 and CDR2 sequences are SGHTA and FQGNSA. The CDR3 consists of 14 residues. The CDR3 DNA sequence: TGTGCCAGCAGCCTCTACCGGGGGGGTGAGACCCAGTACTTC. This encodes CASSLYRGGETQYF.

The sample holds a few counts of this clonotype. This chain uses TRBV6-5 with TRBJ1-1; D ambiguous. V was pared by 3 bases and J by 3 bases, with 8 bases between. There are 13 residues in the CDR3. Germline V gene data show CDR1 as MNHEY and CDR2 as SVGAGI. For the CDR3, the DNA is TGTGCCAGCAGTTATACGAGGGACACTGAAGCTTTCTTT. Translation: CASSYTRDTEAFF.

The V gene is TRBV20-1, the J gene TRBJ1-5, with no clear D. This CDR3 has 11 amino acids. The ends were cut back, 4 bases at V and 1 base at J, with 2 bases in the middle. Germline assignment: CDR1 DFQATT and CDR2 SNEGSKA (reference sequence). CDR3: CSATSNQPQHF. The CDR3 DNA sequence: TGCAGTGCTACCAGCAATCAGCCCCAGCATTTT.

The chain has TRBV4-1 and TRBJ2-1; TRBD2 matches 14 bases. Per the germline V gene, CDR1 is MGHRA and CDR2 is YSYEKL. The CDR3 sequence is 18 residues long. After removal of 2 bases from V and 2 bases from J, the junction contained 5 bases not matched to a gene. The CDR3 nucleotides read TGCGCCAGCAGCCAAAAGACGACTAGCGGGGGGGCCTACAATGAGCAGTTCTTC. It specifies CASSQKTTSGGAYNEQFF.

The chain carries TRBV4-1 and TRBJ2-3, with 10 bases that match TRBD2. CDR1 MGHRA and CDR2 YSYEKL come from the germline V gene. The length of the CDR3 is 16 residues. V lost 0 bases, J lost 7 bases, and 7 bases stayed unmatched. CDR3 DNA: TGCGCCAGCAGCCAAGACCCAGCGGGGGGGCCTAATACGCAGTATTTT. It codes for CASSQDPAGGPNTQYF.

A few counts support this clonotype. This rearrangement joins TRBV20-1 to TRBJ2-7, with D possibly matching TRBD2 (6 bases). Gene TRBJ2-5 matches the end of the DNA better, so the J call may be wrong. Germline-derived CDR1 and CDR2 are DFQATT and SNEGSKA (reference sequence). This CDR3 comprises 12 residues. CDR3 residues: CSAREGGKTQYF. The CDR3 region has the DNA TGCAGTGCTAGAGAGGGGGGAAAGACCCAGTACTTC.

The chain uses TRBV11-2 and TRBJ2-1, with 7 bases that match TRBD1. Germline values: CDR1 SGHAT, CDR2 FQNNGV. CDR3 size: 15 residues. Trimming removed 10 bases from V and 6 bases from J; junction bases left unmatched: 15. The CDR3 protein is CATTLDRLTFNEQFF. The CDR3 coding sequence is TGTGCCACCACCTTGGACAGGCTAACCTTCAATGAGCAGTTCTTC.

The chain carries TRBV7-9 and TRBJ2-1; TRBD2 matches at 13 bases. CDR1 and CDR2 from the germline V gene are SEHNR and FQNEAQ (reference sequence). The CDR3 runs 15 residues. The J segment lost 0 bases and the V segment lost 10 bases, leaving 3 bases of the junction unmatched. The CDR3 DNA reads TGTGCCATACTAGCGGGAGGGAGCTCCTACAATGAGCAGTTCTTC. Amino acid sequence: CAILAGGSSYNEQFF.

This clonotype was counted at least ten times. The chain employs TRBV20-1 and TRBJ2-3, with 7 bases that match TRBD2. The germline gives CDR1 DFQATT, CDR2 SNEGSKA (reference sequence). CDR3 length: 14 residues. After removal of 6 bases from V and 0 bases from J, the junction contained 6 bases not matched to a gene. CDR3 sequence (DNA): TGCAGTGCCCCGGTTAGCGGGAGCACAGATACGCAGTATTTT. This gives the protein CSAPVSGSTDTQYF.

V is TRBV27 and J is TRBJ1-5; D is possibly TRBD1 (6 bases). The CDR3 length is 15 residues. V lost 6 bases and J 3 bases, leaving 15 bases between the germline ends. The germline CDR1 and CDR2 sequences are MNHEY and SMNVEV (reference sequence). The CDR3: CASSQLTGINQPQHF. DNA for the CDR3: TGTGCCAGCAGCCAACTAACAGGGATCAATCAGCCCCAGCATTTT.

This chain connects TRBV6-1 to TRBJ2-7; 7 bases map to TRBD1. The CDR3 consists of 17 residues. Germline V gene data show CDR1 as MNHNS and CDR2 as SASEGT. With 0 bases clipped from V and 0 bases from J, the junction kept 8 bases outside the gene matches. The CDR3 here is CASSEAVQAGGSYEQYF. CDR3 bases: TGTGCCAGCAGTGAAGCGGTACAGGCAGGGGGCTCCTACGAGCAGTACTTC.